This passage covers 5 T cell receptor beta chains from one sample sequenced in a study of blood T cell repertoires in COVID-19. The protocol was immunoSEQ multiplex PCR, while the TCRdb copy is restricted to in-frame clones and leaves out a portion. The sample has fewer than 350,000 clones; about 93% are singletons. The sample was peripheral blood. The receptor source for this set is a woman younger than 45 with COVID-19, enrolled during active disease.

The rearrangement uses TRBV30 and TRBJ1-2, with a tentative D call TRBD1 (5 bases). CDR3 length: 12 residues. Germline assignment: CDR1 GTSNPN and CDR2 SVGIG (reference sequence). V was pared by 8 bases and J by 3 bases, with 13 bases between. For the CDR3, the DNA is TGTGCCGGGCGGCAGGGTCACTATGGCTACACCTTC. Protein sequence: CAGRQGHYGYTF.

V gene TRBV2 combines with J gene TRBJ2-1, with 8 bases lining up with TRBD2. Losses at the gene ends were 9 bases for V and 9 bases for J; bases not matched to a gene: 13. The CDR3 length is 14 residues. CDR1 SNHLY and CDR2 FYNNEI come from the germline V gene. Written as DNA, the CDR3 is TGTGCCAGTTTGGGACTAGGTACTTTAGGTGAGCAGTTCTTC. It encodes CASLGLGTLGEQFF.

To note about this clone: The identical CDR3 is also encoded by other nucleotide sequences in the sample. This sequence joins TRBV18 and TRBJ1-3; 10 bases agree with TRBD1. The CDR3 spans 15 residues. Unmatched junction bases numbered 1, after V lost 0 bases and J lost 5 bases. Germline CDR1 KGHSH, CDR2 LQKENI. The DNA for the CDR3 is TGTGCCAGCTCACCACCGGGACAGGGGAGAAACACCATATATTTT. It is translated as CASSPPGQGRNTIYF. The whole variable domain, remainder taken from reference TRBV18 and TRBJ1-3, is NAGVMQNPRHLVRRRGQEARLRCSPMKGHSHVYWYRQLPEEGLKFMVYLQKENIIDESGMPKERFSAEFPKEGPSILRIQQVVRGDSAAYFCASSPPGQGRNTIYFGEGSWLTVV.

The V gene is TRBV5-5, the J gene TRBJ2-2; D is perhaps TRBD1 (6 bases). Deletions cut 2 bases from V and 7 bases from J, with 9 bases between. This CDR3 is built from 13 residues. The germline V gene has CDR1 SGHKS and CDR2 YYEKEE (reference sequence). This CDR3 is CASSFQGHGELFF. The CDR3 DNA follows: TGTGCCAGCAGCTTTCAGGGACACGGGGAGCTGTTTTTT.

V and J are TRBV2 and TRBJ2-5, with TRBD2 identical over 11 bases. Germline V gene data show CDR1 as SNHLY and CDR2 as FYNNEI. The CDR3 sequence is 16 residues long. V trimming: 4 bases; J trimming: 5 bases; junction bases outside the gene matches: 9. CDR3 DNA: TGTGCCAGCAGTGTGGCACTAGCGGGAGTAGGGGAGACCCAGTACTTC. This sequence encodes CASSVALAGVGETQYF.